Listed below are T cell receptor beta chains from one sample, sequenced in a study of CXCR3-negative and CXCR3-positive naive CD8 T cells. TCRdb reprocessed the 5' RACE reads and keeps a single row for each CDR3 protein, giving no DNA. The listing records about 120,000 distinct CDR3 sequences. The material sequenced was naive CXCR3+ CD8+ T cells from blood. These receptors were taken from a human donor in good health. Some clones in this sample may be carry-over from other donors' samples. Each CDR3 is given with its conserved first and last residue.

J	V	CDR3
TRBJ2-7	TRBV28	CASSSRLAGGPDEQYF
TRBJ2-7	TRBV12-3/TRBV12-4	CASSLGHPEEQYF
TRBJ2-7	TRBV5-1	CASAGTPTSYEQYF
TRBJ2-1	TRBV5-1	CASSLVAGEQFF
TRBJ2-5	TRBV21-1	CASSPPSGAGDIETQYF
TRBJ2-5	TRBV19	CASSIFSRAAETQYF
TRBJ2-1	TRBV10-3	CASGLAESYNEQFF
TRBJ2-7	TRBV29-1	CSVDNGSYEQYF
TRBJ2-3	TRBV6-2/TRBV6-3	CASSYPSTSFTTDTQYF
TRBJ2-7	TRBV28	CASAPWGERYEQYF
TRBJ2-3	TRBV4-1	CASSQGGLRYTDTQYF
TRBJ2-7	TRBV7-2	CASSFVPTDNYEQYF
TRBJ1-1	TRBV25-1	CASSEYPGNNGEAFF
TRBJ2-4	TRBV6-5	CASSLQGSNIQYF
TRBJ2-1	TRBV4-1	CASSQEREGHNEQFF
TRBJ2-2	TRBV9	CASSIGGSNTGELFF
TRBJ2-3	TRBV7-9	CASSFPDLSPLTDTQYF
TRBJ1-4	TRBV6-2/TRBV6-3	CASSYANTGSNEKLFF
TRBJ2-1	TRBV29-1	CSVASGGTYNEQFF
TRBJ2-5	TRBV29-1	CSASRGQGKTQYF
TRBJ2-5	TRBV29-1	CSSGGGEETQYF
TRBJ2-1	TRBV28	CASSLGLNNEQFF
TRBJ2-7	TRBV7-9	CATSGLAGNEQYF
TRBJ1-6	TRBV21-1	CAIPGTKNSPLHF
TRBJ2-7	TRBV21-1	CASSKVGGGSSYEQYF
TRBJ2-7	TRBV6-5	CASIGGSYEQYF
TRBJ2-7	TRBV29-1	CSVVPQGGSYEQYF
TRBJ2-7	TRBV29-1	CSVQDSVYEQYF
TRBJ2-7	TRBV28	CASRAGRGLGASNEQYF
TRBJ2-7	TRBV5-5	CASSAARDYSYEQYF
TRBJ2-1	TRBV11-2	CASSLGQGGNEQFF
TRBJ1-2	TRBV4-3	CASSQDQDREVDYGYTF
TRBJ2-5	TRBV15	CATSRPGVRGLGETQYF
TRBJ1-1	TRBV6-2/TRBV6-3	CASSYSNRVMNTEAFF
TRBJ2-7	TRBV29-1	CSASGTSGPFRHEQYF
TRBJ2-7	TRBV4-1	CASSPMRTFYEQYF
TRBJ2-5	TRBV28	CASSLGGGVETQYF
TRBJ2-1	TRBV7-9	CASSLDAGGGSNEQFF
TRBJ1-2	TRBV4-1	CASSQTRTGGSGYTF
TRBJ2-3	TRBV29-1	CSVVGAGGTDTQYF
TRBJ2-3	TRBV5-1	CASSLVVAGGPTNTQYF
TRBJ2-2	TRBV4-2	CASSQDENGGGLTGELFF
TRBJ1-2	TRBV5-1	CASSLGVATSNYGYTF
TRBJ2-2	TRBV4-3	CASSETRGTSGGTLDTGELFF
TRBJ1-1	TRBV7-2	CASRGGESTEAFF
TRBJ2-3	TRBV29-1	CSVEAGGIGTDTQYF
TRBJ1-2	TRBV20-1	CSAQTGIGGYTF
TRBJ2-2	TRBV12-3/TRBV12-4	CASNPSENTGELFF
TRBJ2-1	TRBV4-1	CASSHEGVPYNEQFF
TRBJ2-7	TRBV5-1	CASSRTGDEQYF
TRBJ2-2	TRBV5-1	CASSLEPRTGELFF
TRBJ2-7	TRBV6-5	CANGWGVGRNEQYF
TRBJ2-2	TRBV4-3	CASSQSGTVNTGELFF
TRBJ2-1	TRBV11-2	CASSSAHRGYNEQFF
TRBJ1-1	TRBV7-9	CASSPDRYTEAFF
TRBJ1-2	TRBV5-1	CASSLELGTNYGYTF
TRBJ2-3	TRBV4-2	CASSQDGLASLNRRRDTQYF